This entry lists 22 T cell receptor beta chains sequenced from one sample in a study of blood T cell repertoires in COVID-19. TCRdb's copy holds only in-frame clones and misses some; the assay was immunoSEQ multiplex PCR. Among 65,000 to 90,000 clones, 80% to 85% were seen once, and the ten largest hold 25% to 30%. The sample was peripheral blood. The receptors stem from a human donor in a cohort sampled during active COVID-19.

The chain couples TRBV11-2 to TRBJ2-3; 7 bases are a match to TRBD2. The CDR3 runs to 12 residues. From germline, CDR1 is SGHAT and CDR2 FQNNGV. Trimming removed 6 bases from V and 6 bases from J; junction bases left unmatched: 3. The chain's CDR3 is CASRGGSDTQYF. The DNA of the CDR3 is TGTGCCAGCAGGGGGGGGTCGGATACGCAGTATTTT.

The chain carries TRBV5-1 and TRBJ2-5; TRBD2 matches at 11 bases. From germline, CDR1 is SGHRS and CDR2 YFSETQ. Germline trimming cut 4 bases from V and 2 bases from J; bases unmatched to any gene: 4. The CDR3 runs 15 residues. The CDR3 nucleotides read TGCGCCAGCAGCCCGACTAGCGGGACACAAGAGACCCAGTACTTC. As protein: CASSPTSGTQETQYF.

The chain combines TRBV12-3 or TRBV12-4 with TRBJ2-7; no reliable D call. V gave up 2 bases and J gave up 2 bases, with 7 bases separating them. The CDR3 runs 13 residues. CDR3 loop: CASSLQAAYEQYF. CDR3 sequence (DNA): TGTGCCAGCAGTTTACAGGCAGCCTACGAGCAGTACTTC.

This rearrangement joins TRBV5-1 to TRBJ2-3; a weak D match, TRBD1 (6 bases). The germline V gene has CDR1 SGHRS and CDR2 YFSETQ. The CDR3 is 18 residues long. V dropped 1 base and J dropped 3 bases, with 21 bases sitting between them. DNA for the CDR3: TGCGCCAGCAGCTTGAAATGGGCTATACAGGGCGGGACAGATACGCAGTATTTT. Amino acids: CASSLKWAIQGGTDTQYF.

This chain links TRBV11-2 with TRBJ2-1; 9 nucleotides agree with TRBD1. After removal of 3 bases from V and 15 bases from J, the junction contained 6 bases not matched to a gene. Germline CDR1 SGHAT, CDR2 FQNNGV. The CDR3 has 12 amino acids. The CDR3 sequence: CASSLGTGLPFF. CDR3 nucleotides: TGTGCCAGCAGCTTGGGGACAGGGTTACCGTTCTTC.

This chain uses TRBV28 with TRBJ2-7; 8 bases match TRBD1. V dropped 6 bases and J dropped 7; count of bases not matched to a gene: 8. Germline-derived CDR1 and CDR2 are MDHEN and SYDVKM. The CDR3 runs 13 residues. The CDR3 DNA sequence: TGTGCCAGCAGGGGACAGGTAGGGTATGAGCAGTACTTC. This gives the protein CASRGQVGYEQYF. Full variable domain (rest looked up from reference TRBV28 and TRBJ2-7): DVKVTQSSRYLVKRTGEKVFLECVQDMDHENMFWYRQDPGLGLRLIYFSYDVKMKEKGDIPEGYSVSREKKERFSLILESASTNQTSMYLCASRGQVGYEQYFGPGTRLTVT.

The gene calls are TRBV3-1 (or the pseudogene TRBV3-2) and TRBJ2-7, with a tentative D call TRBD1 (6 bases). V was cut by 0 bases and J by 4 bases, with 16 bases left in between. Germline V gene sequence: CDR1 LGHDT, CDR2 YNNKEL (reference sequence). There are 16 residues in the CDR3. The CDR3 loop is CASSQDRDTSYYEQYF. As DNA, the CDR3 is TGTGCCAGCAGCCAAGACCGGGACACATCCTATTACGAGCAGTACTTC.

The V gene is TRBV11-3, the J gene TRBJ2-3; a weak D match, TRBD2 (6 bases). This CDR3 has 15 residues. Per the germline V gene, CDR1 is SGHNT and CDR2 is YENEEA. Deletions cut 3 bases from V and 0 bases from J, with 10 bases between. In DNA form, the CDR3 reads TGTGCCAGCAGCTTCCCTGGGACTAGCACAGATACGCAGTATTTT. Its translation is CASSFPGTSTDTQYF.

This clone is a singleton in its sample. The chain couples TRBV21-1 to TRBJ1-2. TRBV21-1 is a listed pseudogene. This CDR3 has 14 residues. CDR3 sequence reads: CARPYRVGLGGYTF. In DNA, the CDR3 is TGTGCCAGGCCCTACCGGGTCGGGTTAGGAGGCTACACCTTC.

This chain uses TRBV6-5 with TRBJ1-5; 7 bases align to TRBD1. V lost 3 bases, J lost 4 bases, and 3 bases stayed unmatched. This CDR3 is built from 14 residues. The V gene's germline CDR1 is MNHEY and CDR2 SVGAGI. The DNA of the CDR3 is TGTGCCAGCAGTTATACAGGGGAAAATCAGCCCCAGCATTTT. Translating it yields CASSYTGENQPQHF.

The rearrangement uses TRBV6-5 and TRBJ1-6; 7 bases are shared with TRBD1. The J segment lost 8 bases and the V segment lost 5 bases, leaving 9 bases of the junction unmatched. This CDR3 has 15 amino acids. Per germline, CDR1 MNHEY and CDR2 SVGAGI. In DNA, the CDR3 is TGTGCCAGCAGTCCTCGAGGGGGCCGAGATTCACCCCTCCACTTT. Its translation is CASSPRGGRDSPLHF.

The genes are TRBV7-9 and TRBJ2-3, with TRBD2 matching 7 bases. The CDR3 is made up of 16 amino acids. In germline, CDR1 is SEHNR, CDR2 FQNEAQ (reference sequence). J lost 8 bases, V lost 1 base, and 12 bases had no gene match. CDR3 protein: CASSLGLAEFMGTQYF. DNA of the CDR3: TGTGCCAGCAGCTTAGGCCTAGCGGAATTCATGGGTACGCAGTATTTT.

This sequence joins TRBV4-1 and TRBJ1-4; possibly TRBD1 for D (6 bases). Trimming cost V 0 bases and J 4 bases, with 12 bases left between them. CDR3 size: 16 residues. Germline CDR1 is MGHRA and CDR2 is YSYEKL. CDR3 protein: CASSQDRTDYNEKLFF. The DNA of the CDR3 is TGCGCCAGCAGCCAAGATCGGACAGACTATAATGAAAAACTGTTTTTT.

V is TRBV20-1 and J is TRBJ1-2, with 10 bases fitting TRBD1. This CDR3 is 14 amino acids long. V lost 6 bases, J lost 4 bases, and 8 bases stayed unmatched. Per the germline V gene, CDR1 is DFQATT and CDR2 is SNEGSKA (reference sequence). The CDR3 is CSASHRQGAYGYTF. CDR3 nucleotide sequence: TGCAGTGCCAGTCACAGACAGGGGGCCTATGGCTACACCTTC.

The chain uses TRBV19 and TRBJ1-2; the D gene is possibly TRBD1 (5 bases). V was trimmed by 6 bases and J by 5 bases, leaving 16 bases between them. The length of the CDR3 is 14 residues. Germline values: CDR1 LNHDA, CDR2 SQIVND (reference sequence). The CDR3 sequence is CASRTRASGYGYTF. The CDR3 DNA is TGTGCCAGTAGGACCAGGGCATCCGGGTATGGCTACACCTTC.

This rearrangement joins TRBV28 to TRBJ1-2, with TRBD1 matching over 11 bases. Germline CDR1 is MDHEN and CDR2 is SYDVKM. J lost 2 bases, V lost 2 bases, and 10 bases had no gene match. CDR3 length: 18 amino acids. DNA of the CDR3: TGTGCCAGCAGTTTACCCTCACTCCGGGACAGGGGGAACTATGGCTACACCTTC. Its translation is CASSLPSLRDRGNYGYTF.

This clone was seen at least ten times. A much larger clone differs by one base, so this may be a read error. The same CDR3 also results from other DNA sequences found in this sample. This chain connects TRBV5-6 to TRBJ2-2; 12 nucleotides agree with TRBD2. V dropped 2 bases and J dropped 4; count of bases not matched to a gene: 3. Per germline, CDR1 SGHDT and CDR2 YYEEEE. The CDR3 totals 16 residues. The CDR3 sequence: CASSFGLAGLTGELFF. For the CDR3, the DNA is TGTGCCAGCAGCTTTGGACTAGCGGGACTCACCGGGGAGCTGTTTTTT.

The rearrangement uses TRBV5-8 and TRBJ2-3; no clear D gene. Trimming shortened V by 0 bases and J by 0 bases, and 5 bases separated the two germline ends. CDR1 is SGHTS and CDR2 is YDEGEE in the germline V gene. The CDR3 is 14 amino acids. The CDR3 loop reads CASSLDRSTDTQYF. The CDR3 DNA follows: TGTGCCAGCAGCTTGGACAGAAGCACAGATACGCAGTATTTT.

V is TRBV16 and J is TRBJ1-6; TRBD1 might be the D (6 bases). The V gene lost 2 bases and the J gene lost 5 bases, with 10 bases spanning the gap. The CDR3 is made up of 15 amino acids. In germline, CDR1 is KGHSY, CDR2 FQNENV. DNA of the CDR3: TGTGCCAGCAGCCAAAGACAGGTGGATAATTCACCCCTCCACTTT. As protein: CASSQRQVDNSPLHF.

The CDR3 coding sequence is TGTGCCAGCAGCCCCCGACAGATCAGCTCCTACGAGCAGTACTTC. Encoded protein: CASSPRQISSYEQYF. This chain connects TRBV11-2 to TRBJ2-7; possible D gene TRBD1, 5 bases. The CDR3 is made up of 15 amino acids. Trimming left V 5 bases short and J 0 bases short, with 14 bases between. Germline CDR1 is SGHAT and CDR2 is FQNNGV. The full variable domain, rest sourced from reference TRBV11-2 and TRBJ2-7, is EAGVAQSPRYKIIEKRQSVAFWCNPISGHATLYWYQQILGQGPKLLIQFQNNGVVDDSQLPKDRFSAERLKGVDSTLKIQPAKLEDSAVYLCASSPRQISSYEQYFGPGTRLTVT.

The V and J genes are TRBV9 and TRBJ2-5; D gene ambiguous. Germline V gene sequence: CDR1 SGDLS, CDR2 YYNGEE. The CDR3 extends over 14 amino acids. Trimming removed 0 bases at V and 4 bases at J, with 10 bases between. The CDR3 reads CASSVDGISETQYF. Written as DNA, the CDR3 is TGTGCCAGCAGCGTAGACGGTATCTCAGAGACCCAGTACTTC.

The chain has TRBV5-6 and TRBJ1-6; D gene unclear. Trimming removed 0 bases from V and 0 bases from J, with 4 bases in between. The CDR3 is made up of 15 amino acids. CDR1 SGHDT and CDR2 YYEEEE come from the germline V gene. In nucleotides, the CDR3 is TGTGCCAGCAGCTTGGAGAGCTCCTATAATTCACCCCTCCACTTT. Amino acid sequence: CASSLESSYNSPLHF.